The clone carrying this T cell receptor (beta chain) was counted only a few times. Its antigen remains unidentified. Other DNA sequences in this specimen translate into the identical CDR3. Since all of the isolated RNA was reverse transcribed, expressed TCRB transcripts were what got sequenced. TCRdb's copy holds only in-frame clones and misses some; the assay was immunoSEQ multiplex PCR. The table records a few hundred thousand clones, approximately 25% of them present only once. This CDR3 has 13 amino acids. Per germline, CDR1 KGHSH and CDR2 LQKENI. Trimming shortened V by 3 bases and J by 3 bases, and 8 bases separated the two germline ends. The sample belongs to a study of beta chain features in type 1 diabetes. Study details: Sorted cells from all samples, numbering almost 110 million, were examined.

Study outcomes and limitations: Any PCR bias toward short templates would affect both groups alike. Type 1 diabetes patients had TCRB CDR3s that were shorter (moderately but significantly so) in all four CD4+ subsets. Type 1 diabetes patients showed fewer insertions and more deletions at VDJ junctions.

Using CD45RO/CCR7/CD25/CD127/CD95/CD27, CD4+ naive, central memory, regulatory and stem cell-like memory cells were sorted. This TCR derives from a woman in her twenties or thirties with type 1 diabetes. The chain joins TRBV18 to TRBJ2-5, with a tentative D call TRBD1 (6 bases). Sequenced input: naive CD4+ T cells from blood. CDR3 residues: CASSPYREETQYF. CDR3 bases: TGTGCCAGCTCACCTTACAGGGAAGAGACCCAGTACTTC.